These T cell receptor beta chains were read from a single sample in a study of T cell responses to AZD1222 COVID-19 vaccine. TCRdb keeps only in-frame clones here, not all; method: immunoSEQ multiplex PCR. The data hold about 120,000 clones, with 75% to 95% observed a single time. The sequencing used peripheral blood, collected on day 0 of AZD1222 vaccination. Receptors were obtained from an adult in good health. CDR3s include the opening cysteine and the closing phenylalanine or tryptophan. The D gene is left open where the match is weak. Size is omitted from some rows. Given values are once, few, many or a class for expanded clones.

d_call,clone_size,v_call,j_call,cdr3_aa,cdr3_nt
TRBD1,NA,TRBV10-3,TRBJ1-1,CAISGTGDRIGGTEAFF,TGTGCCATCAGTGGGACAGGGGATCGAATAGGTGGGACTGAAGCTTTCTTT
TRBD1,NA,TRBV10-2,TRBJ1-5,CASSVVGTGGNQPQHF,TGCGCCAGCAGTGTAGTCGGGACAGGGGGCAATCAGCCCCAGCATTTT
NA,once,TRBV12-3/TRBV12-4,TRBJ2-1,CASSPPARNEQFF,TGTGCCAGCTCCCCCCCAGCCAGGAATGAGCAGTTCTTC
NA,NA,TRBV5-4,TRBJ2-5,CASSLELSKETQYF,TGTGCCAGCAGCTTGGAGCTCAGTAAAGAGACCCAGTACTTC
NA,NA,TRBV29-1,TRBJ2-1,CSVENPAVTHNEQFF,TGCAGCGTTGAAAATCCCGCGGTGACACACAATGAGCAGTTCTTC
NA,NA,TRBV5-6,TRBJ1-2,CASSLRGDRLRGYTF,TGTGCCAGCAGCTTGAGGGGGGATAGGCTGCGCGGCTACACCTTC
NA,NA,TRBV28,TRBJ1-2,CASSLLVGRPFYGYTF,TGTGCCAGCAGTTTATTAGTGGGACGGCCGTTCTATGGCTACACCTTC
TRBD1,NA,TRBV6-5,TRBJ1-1,CASSPDRGRRGEAFF,TGTGCCAGCAGTCCCGACAGGGGGCGCAGAGGGGAAGCTTTCTTT
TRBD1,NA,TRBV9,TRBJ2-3,CASSVDREQDTQYF,TGTGCCAGCAGCGTCGACAGGGAGCAAGATACGCAGTATTTT
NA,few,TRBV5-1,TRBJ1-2,CASSLGGGYTF,TGCGCCAGCAGCTTGGGGGGCGGCTACACCTTC
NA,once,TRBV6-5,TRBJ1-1,CASSYTSLSGEAFF,TGTGCCAGCAGTTATACGTCCCTGTCAGGTGAAGCTTTCTTT
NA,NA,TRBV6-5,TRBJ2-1,CASGGPAPHNEQFF,TGTGCCAGCGGGGGACCGGCCCCCCACAATGAGCAGTTCTTC
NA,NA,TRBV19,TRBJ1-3,CASSIYGDTIYF,TGTGCCAGTAGTATTTACGGGGACACCATATATTTT
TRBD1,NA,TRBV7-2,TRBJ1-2,CASSLRDRDGYTF,TGTGCCAGCAGCTTAAGGGACAGGGACGGCTACACCTTC
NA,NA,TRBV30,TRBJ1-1,CAWTLSVANTEAFF,TGTGCCTGGACATTATCGGTCGCGAACACTGAAGCTTTCTTT
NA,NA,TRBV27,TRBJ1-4,CASRKSDLNEKLFF,TGTGCCAGCCGTAAAAGCGATCTTAATGAAAAACTGTTTTTT
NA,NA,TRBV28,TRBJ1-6,CATEPPRGTGNSPLHF,TGTGCCACCGAACCCCCCAGGGGTACCGGAAATTCACCCCTCCACTTT
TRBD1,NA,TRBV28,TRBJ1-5,CASNPVQGVYGEPQHF,TGTGCCAGCAATCCGGTACAGGGGGTTTATGGCGAGCCCCAGCATTTT
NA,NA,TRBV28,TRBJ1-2,CASSWGDNYGYTF,TGTGCCAGCAGTTGGGGGGATAACTATGGCTACACCTTC
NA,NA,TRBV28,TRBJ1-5,CASSSMAGNQPQHF,TGTGCCAGCAGTTCAATGGCAGGCAATCAGCCCCAGCATTTT
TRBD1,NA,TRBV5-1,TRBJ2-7,CASSYFRGQDEQYF,TGCGCCAGCAGCTACTTCAGGGGGCAGGACGAGCAGTACTTC
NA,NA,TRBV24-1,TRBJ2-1,CATKGGASYNEQFF,TGTGCCACCAAGGGGGGCGCTTCCTACAATGAGCAGTTCTTC